These T cell receptor beta chains were read from a single sample in a study of breast tumors, draining lymph nodes, adjacent tissues. TCRdb fed the multiplex PCR reads into MiXCR, producing one record per CDR3 protein. The sample carries about 21,000 distinct CDR3 sequences, about 38% recorded once. The sequenced material came from breast tumor tissue. These receptor sequences come from a female donor with breast cancer. Some clones in this sample may be carry-over from other donors' samples. The CDR3 runs from the conserved cysteine through the conserved F or W. D genes are given only for firm matches. Clone size is shown for a subset of rows, as once, few, many or a class of expanded clone.

d_gene: -; j_gene: TRBJ1-5; abundance: many; v_gene: TRBV12-3/TRBV12-4; CDR3nt: TGTGCCAGCAGTTTAGTAACAGGGCCCCAGCATTTT; CDR3aa: CASSLVTGPQHF
d_gene: -; j_gene: TRBJ1-4; abundance: -; v_gene: TRBV24-1; CDR3nt: TGTGCCACCAGTGACTACGTCGAAAAACTGTTTTTT; CDR3aa: CATSDYVEKLFF
d_gene: -; j_gene: TRBJ2-2; abundance: -; v_gene: TRBV10-3; CDR3nt: TGTGCCATCAGTGAGGAGGGGGGACTGAACACCGGGGAGCTGTTTTTT; CDR3aa: CAISEEGGLNTGELFF
d_gene: -; j_gene: TRBJ1-2; abundance: -; v_gene: TRBV7-3; CDR3nt: TGTGCCAGCAGCTTATCAGCGGGCTATGGCTACACCTTC; CDR3aa: CASSLSAGYGYTF
d_gene: TRBD2; j_gene: TRBJ2-7; abundance: medium-sized; v_gene: TRBV5-1; CDR3nt: TGCGCCAGCAGCCTTAGCGGGACCGAGCAGTACTTC; CDR3aa: CASSLSGTEQYF
d_gene: -; j_gene: TRBJ1-6; abundance: -; v_gene: TRBV10-1; CDR3nt: TGCGCCAGCAGTGAACGACGCTCGCCAACCCTCAATTCACCCCTCCACTTT; CDR3aa: CASSERRSPTLNSPLHF
d_gene: -; j_gene: TRBJ2-7; abundance: -; v_gene: TRBV19; CDR3nt: TGTGCCGCTTATTCGGTGGAGGAGCGGTCCTACGAGCAGTACTTC; CDR3aa: CAAYSVEERSYEQYF
d_gene: TRBD1; j_gene: TRBJ1-4; abundance: -; v_gene: TRBV6-2/TRBV6-3; CDR3nt: TGTGCCAGCAGTCGAAGAGGACAGGGAGAGCGAAAACTGTTTTTT; CDR3aa: CASSRRGQGERKLFF
d_gene: TRBD2; j_gene: TRBJ2-3; abundance: many; v_gene: TRBV4-3; CDR3nt: TGCGCCAGCAGCCAAGGACTAGCGGGAGGTTCCTCTACGCAGTATTTT; CDR3aa: CASSQGLAGGSSTQYF
d_gene: -; j_gene: TRBJ2-1; abundance: -; v_gene: TRBV11-3; CDR3nt: TGTGCCAGCAGCTTCCAGGGCGATGAGCAGTTCTTC; CDR3aa: CASSFQGDEQFF
d_gene: -; j_gene: TRBJ1-5; abundance: many; v_gene: TRBV12-3/TRBV12-4; CDR3nt: TGTGCCAGCAACCTATCCGGGTCGGGCAATCAGCCCCAGCATTTT; CDR3aa: CASNLSGSGNQPQHF
d_gene: TRBD2; j_gene: TRBJ2-3; abundance: many; v_gene: TRBV18; CDR3nt: TGTGCCAGCTCATCCCTAGCGGGAGTAGGGGATACGCAGTATTTT; CDR3aa: CASSSLAGVGDTQYF
d_gene: -; j_gene: TRBJ2-7; abundance: -; v_gene: TRBV30; CDR3nt: TGTGCCTGGAGTGGCGGCCAAACCCGGGACACCTACGAGCAGTACTTC; CDR3aa: CAWSGGQTRDTYEQYF
d_gene: -; j_gene: TRBJ2-7; abundance: -; v_gene: TRBV7-1; CDR3nt: TGTGCCCGCGGACGGACCTCCTACGAGCAGTACTTC; CDR3aa: CARGRTSYEQYF
d_gene: -; j_gene: TRBJ2-1; abundance: many; v_gene: TRBV7-9; CDR3nt: TGTGCCAGCAGCTTCAACGAGCAGTTCTTC; CDR3aa: CASSFNEQFF
d_gene: -; j_gene: TRBJ2-3; abundance: few; v_gene: TRBV4-2; CDR3nt: TGTGCCAGCAGCTTACCGGGACTCCCCACAGATACGCAGTATTTT; CDR3aa: CASSLPGLPTDTQYF
d_gene: -; j_gene: TRBJ1-2; abundance: -; v_gene: TRBV7-8; CDR3nt: TGCGCCAGCAGCTTAATTCCGAGGGCGGCGGGAGGCTACACCTTC; CDR3aa: CASSLIPRAAGGYTF
d_gene: TRBD2; j_gene: TRBJ2-1; abundance: many; v_gene: TRBV30; CDR3nt: TGTGCCTGGAGCCGACTAGCGGGACCCCTTGGGGAGCAGTTCTTC; CDR3aa: CAWSRLAGPLGEQFF
d_gene: TRBD1; j_gene: TRBJ2-7; abundance: -; v_gene: TRBV20-1; CDR3nt: TGCAGTGCTAGCCGAAACAGGGGTAGCTCCTACGAGCAGTACTTC; CDR3aa: CSASRNRGSSYEQYF
d_gene: -; j_gene: TRBJ1-3; abundance: many; v_gene: TRBV30; CDR3nt: TGTGCCTGGAAGATAGCTGGCACTGGAAACACCATATATTTT; CDR3aa: CAWKIAGTGNTIYF
d_gene: -; j_gene: TRBJ1-2; abundance: few; v_gene: TRBV7-2; CDR3nt: TGTGCCAGCAGCTTAAACAGGAACTATGGCTACACCTTC; CDR3aa: CASSLNRNYGYTF
d_gene: -; j_gene: TRBJ2-7; abundance: -; v_gene: TRBV7-3; CDR3nt: TGTGCCAGCAGCTTAAGTGGAAGTCGGACGGGCAGGGCCTCCTACGAGCAGTACTTC; CDR3aa: CASSLSGSRTGRASYEQYF
d_gene: -; j_gene: TRBJ1-2; abundance: medium-sized; v_gene: TRBV5-1; CDR3nt: TGCGCCAGCAGCTTGGGGCAGCGCTATGGCTACACCTTC; CDR3aa: CASSLGQRYGYTF
d_gene: -; j_gene: TRBJ1-4; abundance: many; v_gene: TRBV20-1; CDR3nt: TGCAGTGCTGGGGGTCGGGGGGCACGGGAAAAACTGTTTTTT; CDR3aa: CSAGGRGAREKLFF
d_gene: -; j_gene: TRBJ2-1; abundance: many; v_gene: TRBV25-1; CDR3nt: TGTGCCAGCAGTGCCAGGGGTGAGCAGTTCTTC; CDR3aa: CASSARGEQFF
d_gene: TRBD1; j_gene: TRBJ1-2; abundance: many; v_gene: TRBV12-3/TRBV12-4; CDR3nt: TGTGCCAGCAAGGGGGCCTTCTATGGCTACACCTTC; CDR3aa: CASKGAFYGYTF
d_gene: -; j_gene: TRBJ1-6; abundance: -; v_gene: TRBV2; CDR3nt: TGTGCCAGCAGTCCGAATAATTCACCCCTCCACTTT; CDR3aa: CASSPNNSPLHF
d_gene: -; j_gene: TRBJ2-2; abundance: -; v_gene: TRBV6-4; CDR3nt: TGTGCCAGCAGTGACGGTGACACCGGGGAGCTGTTTTTT; CDR3aa: CASSDGDTGELFF
d_gene: TRBD2; j_gene: TRBJ2-7; abundance: -; v_gene: TRBV5-1; CDR3nt: TGCGCCAGCAGCTTGGATCGCGGGAGCGACGAGCAGTACTTC; CDR3aa: CASSLDRGSDEQYF
d_gene: TRBD2; j_gene: TRBJ2-1; abundance: many; v_gene: TRBV7-9; CDR3nt: TGTGCCAGCAGCTTAGCGTTTAGCGGGGGGGGCCTCGATGAGCAGTTCTTC; CDR3aa: CASSLAFSGGGLDEQFF
d_gene: TRBD2; j_gene: TRBJ2-7; abundance: -; v_gene: TRBV28; CDR3nt: TGTGCCAGCAGTACGTCCGGGACTAGGAAGCAGTACTTC; CDR3aa: CASSTSGTRKQYF
d_gene: -; j_gene: TRBJ1-2; abundance: -; v_gene: TRBV5-6; CDR3nt: TGTGCCAGCAGCTTTATGGGTTCTAACTATGGCTACACCTTC; CDR3aa: CASSFMGSNYGYTF
d_gene: -; j_gene: TRBJ2-3; abundance: -; v_gene: TRBV24-1; CDR3nt: TGTGCCACCAGTGACGCGGGACGGAGCACAGATACGCAGTATTTT; CDR3aa: CATSDAGRSTDTQYF
d_gene: -; j_gene: TRBJ2-1; abundance: many; v_gene: TRBV7-9; CDR3nt: TGTGCCAGCGTACCCGTCAGGAGCTCCTACAATGAGCAGTTCTTC; CDR3aa: CASVPVRSSYNEQFF
d_gene: TRBD1; j_gene: TRBJ1-2; abundance: many; v_gene: TRBV2; CDR3nt: TGTGCCAGCACCCGGGACAGTTTAACTAACTATGGCTACACCTTC; CDR3aa: CASTRDSLTNYGYTF
d_gene: TRBD1; j_gene: TRBJ1-2; abundance: many; v_gene: TRBV7-9; CDR3nt: TGTGCCAGCAGCTTAGCGTCAAGGGGGCTTTATGGCTACCCCTTC; CDR3aa: CASSLASRGLYGYPF
d_gene: -; j_gene: TRBJ1-2; abundance: many; v_gene: TRBV7-3; CDR3nt: TGTGCCAGCAGCGAAAATGGGGCGTCCCCCTATGGCTACCCCTTC; CDR3aa: CASSENGASPYGYPF
d_gene: TRBD2; j_gene: TRBJ2-1; abundance: -; v_gene: TRBV4-2; CDR3nt: TGTGCCAGCAGCCAAGATTGGGATAGCGGGAGAGTATACAATGAGCAGTTCTTC; CDR3aa: CASSQDWDSGRVYNEQFF
d_gene: -; j_gene: TRBJ2-7; abundance: -; v_gene: TRBV27; CDR3nt: TGTGCCAGCCGACGACGGGGCGGATCCTACGAGCAGTACTTC; CDR3aa: CASRRRGGSYEQYF
d_gene: TRBD1; j_gene: TRBJ2-7; abundance: -; v_gene: TRBV12-3/TRBV12-4; CDR3nt: TGTGCCAGCAGTGGCGGACAGGGCCGCTACGAGCAGTACTTC; CDR3aa: CASSGGQGRYEQYF
d_gene: -; j_gene: TRBJ1-6; abundance: medium-sized; v_gene: TRBV30; CDR3nt: TGTGCCTGGACTCAGGGAACGGGTTCACCCCTCCACTTT; CDR3aa: CAWTQGTGSPLHF
d_gene: -; j_gene: TRBJ1-1; abundance: -; v_gene: TRBV7-8; CDR3nt: TGTGCCAGCAGCAGCGAGAGGAACACTGAAGCTTTCTTT; CDR3aa: CASSSERNTEAFF
d_gene: -; j_gene: TRBJ1-2; abundance: many; v_gene: TRBV12-3/TRBV12-4; CDR3nt: TGTGCCAGCAGGCGGGGAGAGGGAGGCTACACCTTC; CDR3aa: CASRRGEGGYTF
d_gene: TRBD1; j_gene: TRBJ2-1; abundance: many; v_gene: TRBV5-1; CDR3nt: TGCGCCAGCAGCCAGGGGGACAGGGCTAATGAGCAGTTCTTC; CDR3aa: CASSQGDRANEQFF
d_gene: -; j_gene: TRBJ2-6; abundance: medium-sized; v_gene: TRBV5-1; CDR3nt: TGCGCCAGCATGACCACAGGGACTGGGGCCAACGTCCTGACTTTC; CDR3aa: CASMTTGTGANVLTF
d_gene: TRBD1; j_gene: TRBJ1-5; abundance: once; v_gene: TRBV20-1; CDR3nt: TGCAGTGCTAGAGATATAACCCAGGGGGCGCGCAATCAGCCCCAGCATTTT; CDR3aa: CSARDITQGARNQPQHF
d_gene: TRBD1; j_gene: TRBJ2-5; abundance: few; v_gene: TRBV7-6; CDR3nt: TGTGCCAGCAGCTTAGATCGGACAGGCGAAGAGACCCAGTACTTC; CDR3aa: CASSLDRTGEETQYF
d_gene: -; j_gene: TRBJ2-3; abundance: few; v_gene: TRBV6-4; CDR3nt: TGTGCCAGCTCCCCGGGACTCCCCACAGATACGCAGTATTTT; CDR3aa: CASSPGLPTDTQYF
d_gene: -; j_gene: TRBJ1-1; abundance: once; v_gene: TRBV14; CDR3nt: TGTGCCAGCTCTGCTGGGCTTAACACTGAAGCTTTCTTT; CDR3aa: CASSAGLNTEAFF
d_gene: TRBD1; j_gene: TRBJ1-5; abundance: -; v_gene: TRBV10-3; CDR3nt: TGTGCCATCCGGGGACAGAATAGCAATCAGCCCCAGCATTTT; CDR3aa: CAIRGQNSNQPQHF
d_gene: TRBD1; j_gene: TRBJ2-7; abundance: -; v_gene: TRBV5-1; CDR3nt: TGCGCCAGCAGCTCGGTAAGGGACAGGAAGAACGAGCAGTACTTC; CDR3aa: CASSSVRDRKNEQYF
d_gene: -; j_gene: TRBJ1-2; abundance: -; v_gene: TRBV12-3/TRBV12-4; CDR3nt: TGTGCCAGCAATCGCAACAGGGAAAATGGCTACACCTTC; CDR3aa: CASNRNRENGYTF
d_gene: TRBD1; j_gene: TRBJ2-3; abundance: medium-sized; v_gene: TRBV7-3; CDR3nt: TGTGCCAGCAGCGCGACAGGGCCAGATACGCAGTATTTT; CDR3aa: CASSATGPDTQYF